Listed below are T cell receptor beta chains from one sample, sequenced in a study of STAT3 mutations in large granular lymphocyte leukemia. The method was immunoSEQ multiplex PCR; TCRdb's version includes in-frame clones alone and lacks a portion of them. Of about 10,000 clones detected, around 90% appear once; the ten largest clones hold about 29%. Material: peripheral blood mononuclear cells. All receptors derive from a man between 60 and 75 years old with T-cell large granular lymphocyte leukemia. Some clones in this sample may be carry-over from other donors' samples. The CDR3 runs from the conserved cysteine through the conserved F or W. D genes are given only for firm matches. The listing skips clone size in some rows; elsewhere it reads once, few, many or a size class.

v_gene	j_gene	d_gene	abundance	len	CDR3aa	CDR3nt
TRBV27	TRBJ2-1	.	.	13	CASSLLVNNEQFF	TGTGCCAGCAGTTTATTGGTTAACAATGAGCAGTTCTTC
TRBV28	TRBJ1-2	TRBD1	.	12	CATRPGGYGYTF	TGTGCCACCCGGCCAGGGGGATATGGCTACACCTTC
TRBV4-3	TRBJ2-7	TRBD2	.	14	CASSQGLAGNEQYF	TGCGCCAGCAGCCAGGGACTAGCGGGAAACGAGCAGTACTTC
TRBV5-1	TRBJ2-7	TRBD2	.	14	CASRRGAGPYEQYF	TGCGCCAGCAGGAGGGGAGCGGGACCCTACGAGCAGTACTTC
TRBV6-5	TRBJ1-5	.	.	14	CASSSRVGNQPQHF	TGTGCCAGCAGTTCCCGGGTGGGCAATCAGCCCCAGCATTTT
TRBV4-1	TRBJ2-6	.	.	14	CASSRDSGANVLTF	TGCGCCAGCAGCCGAGACAGTGGGGCCAACGTCCTGACTTTC
TRBV19	TRBJ1-5	.	few	13	CASSIDRFQPQHF	TGTGCCAGTAGTATCGACAGGTTTCAGCCCCAGCATTTT
TRBV5-6	TRBJ2-4	.	.	12	CASSQTKNIQYF	TGTGCCAGCAGCCAGACCAAAAACATTCAGTACTTC
TRBV7-3	TRBJ2-5	TRBD2	.	13	CASATSGRETQYF	TGTGCCAGCGCGACTAGCGGGAGAGAGACCCAGTACTTC
TRBV12-5	TRBJ2-6	.	once	16	CASGLGPGGGANVLTF	TGTGCTAGTGGTTTGGGCCCGGGGGGCGGGGCCAACGTCCTGACTTTC
TRBV7-3	TRBJ1-1	.	.	13	CASSLRAQGEAFF	TGTGCCAGCAGCTTAAGGGCCCAGGGTGAAGCTTTCTTT
TRBV7-9	TRBJ2-5	.	.	9	CASIPGQYF	TGTGCCAGCATCCCGGGCCAGTACTTC
TRBV2	TRBJ2-5	.	.	11	CASSEAETQYF	TGTGCCAGCAGTGAAGCAGAGACCCAGTACTTC
TRBV19	TRBJ1-5	.	.	15	CASSIVWGDNQPQHF	TGTGCCAGTAGTATAGTCTGGGGGGACAATCAGCCCCAGCATTTT
TRBV19	TRBJ1-5	TRBD1	.	15	CASSMDRGPNQPQHF	TGTGCCAGTAGTATGGACAGGGGTCCGAATCAGCCCCAGCATTTT
TRBV9	TRBJ2-2	.	.	15	CASSVEGEGTGELFF	TGTGCCAGCAGCGTAGAGGGGGAGGGCACCGGGGAGCTGTTTTTT
TRBV7-9	TRBJ2-3	.	.	15	CASSASLGNVAGLIF	TGTGCCAGCAGCGCTAGCTTAGGGAATGTGGCGGGGCTCATTTTT
TRBV29-1	TRBJ1-5	.	.	14	CSVATAGSNQPQHF	TGCAGCGTTGCCACAGCGGGAAGCAATCAGCCCCAGCATTTT
TRBV20-1	TRBJ2-1	.	.	10	CSALTGEQFF	TGCAGTGCCTTGACGGGTGAGCAGTTCTTC
TRBV7-9	TRBJ2-1	.	.	14	CASSLESRGNEQFF	TGTGCCAGCAGCTTAGAGTCAAGGGGCAATGAGCAGTTCTTC
TRBV6-5	TRBJ1-3	TRBD1	.	15	CASSYIRGAGNTIYF	TGTGCCAGCAGTTACATCAGGGGGGCTGGAAACACCATATATTTT
TRBV19	TRBJ2-7	TRBD2	.	14	CASGTSGSFYEQYF	TGTGCCAGTGGGACTAGCGGGAGTTTCTACGAGCAGTACTTC
TRBV29-1	TRBJ2-3	TRBD2	.	15	CSVAGLAESTDTQYF	TGCAGCGTTGCGGGACTAGCGGAGAGCACAGATACGCAGTATTTT